One sample yielded the 7 T cell receptor beta chains listed below, sequenced in a study of T cell responses to AZD1222 COVID-19 vaccine. The repertoire was sequenced with immunoSEQ multiplex PCR; TCRdb's copy has only in-frame clones and lacks some. The profile covers around 140,000 clones, with approximately 93% appearing a single time and about 5% taken by the ten largest. The input for sequencing was peripheral blood, taken on day 0 of AZD1222 vaccination. Every receptor here comes from an adult in good health.

This clone was found once. The CDR3, as DNA: TGTGCCAGCAGTTCAGACCCTCAGGCAGCTTATGGCTACACCTTC. Amino acids: CASSSDPQAAYGYTF. The chain joins TRBV27 to TRBJ1-2; D is unresolved. The germline CDR1 and CDR2 sequences are MNHEY and SMNVEV (reference sequence). The ends were cut back, 4 bases at V and 5 bases at J, with 17 bases in the middle. The CDR3 loop spans 15 amino acids.

The DNA for the CDR3 is TGTGCCAGCAGTACCGGGGGGGACAACCTAGAGACCCAGTACTTC. Its protein product is CASSTGGDNLETQYF. The chain links TRBV7-3 to TRBJ2-5; TRBD2 aligns across 8 bases. From germline, CDR1 is SGHTA and CDR2 FQGTGA. The CDR3 contains 15 residues. Trimming at V came to 6 bases and at J to 4 bases, leaving 10 bases not matched to a gene.

This clone was observed once. The chain employs TRBV5-1 and TRBJ1-4, with D perhaps matching TRBD1 (5 bases). The germline V gene has CDR1 SGHRS and CDR2 YFSETQ. The CDR3 covers 18 residues. Trimming removed 1 base at V and 0 bases at J, with 16 bases between. The CDR3 sequence is CASSLFGGSRATNEKLFF. In DNA form, the CDR3 reads TGCGCCAGCAGCTTGTTTGGGGGATCCAGGGCAACTAATGAAAAACTGTTTTTT.

The V call is TRBV21-1, the J call TRBJ2-7. TRBV21-1 is classified as a pseudogene. The CDR3 totals 14 residues. CDR3 amino acids: CASRRSPTNYEQYF. In DNA, the CDR3 is TGTGCCAGCAGGCGCAGTCCAACGAACTACGAGCAGTACTTC.

The chain joins TRBV18 to TRBJ1-4; D gene unclear. This CDR3 has 11 residues. Germline CDR1 and CDR2: KGHSH and LQKENI. The V gene lost 8 bases and the J gene lost 8 bases, with 9 bases spanning the gap. The CDR3 DNA reads as TGTGCCAGCACCAACCGAGAAAAACTGTTTTTT. It codes for CASTNREKLFF.

V gene TRBV24-1 combines with J gene TRBJ2-2, with TRBD2 as a possible D gene (5 bases). V was cut by 4 bases and J by 1 base, with 12 bases left in between. This CDR3 has 16 residues. CDR1 and CDR2 from the germline V gene are KGHDR and SFDVKD. The CDR3 nucleotides read TGTGCCACCAGTGACACCGGGGAGAAGAACACCGGGGAGCTGTTTTTT. This sequence encodes CATSDTGEKNTGELFF.

The chain couples TRBV27 to TRBJ2-3; D remains ambiguous. The CDR3 has 17 residues. The V gene's germline CDR1 is MNHEY and CDR2 SMNVEV (reference sequence). Between the trimmed V and J ends, which lost 7 bases and 2 bases, there was a span of 22 bases. The CDR3 DNA is TGTGCCAGCACCTTACGAGCCGGGCCTAGGCCCACAGATACGCAGTATTTT. Translating it yields CASTLRAGPRPTDTQYF.